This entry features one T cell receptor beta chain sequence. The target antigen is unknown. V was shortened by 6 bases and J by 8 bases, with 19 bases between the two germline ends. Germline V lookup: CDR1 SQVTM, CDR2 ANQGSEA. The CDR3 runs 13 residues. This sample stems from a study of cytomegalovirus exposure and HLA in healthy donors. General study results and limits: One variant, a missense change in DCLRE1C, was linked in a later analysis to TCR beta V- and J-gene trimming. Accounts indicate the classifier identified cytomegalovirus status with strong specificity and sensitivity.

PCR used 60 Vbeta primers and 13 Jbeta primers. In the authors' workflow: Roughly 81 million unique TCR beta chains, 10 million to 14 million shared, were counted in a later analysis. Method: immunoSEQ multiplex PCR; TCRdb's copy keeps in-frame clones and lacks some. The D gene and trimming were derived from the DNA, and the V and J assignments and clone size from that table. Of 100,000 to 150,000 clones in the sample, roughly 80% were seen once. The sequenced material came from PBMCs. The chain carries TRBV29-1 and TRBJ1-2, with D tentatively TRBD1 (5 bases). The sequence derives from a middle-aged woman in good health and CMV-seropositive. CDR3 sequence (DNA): TGCAGCGTGTCGACCCAGGGTAGAAGGGGCTACACCTTC. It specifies CSVSTQGRRGYTF.